The clone carrying this TCR beta chain counts as medium-sized by frequency. Its antigen is not known. For each CDR3 protein, TCRdb gives one entry from its re-call of the 10x single-cell sequencing reads, without DNA. In total, the table holds fewer than 2,000 distinct CDR3 sequences. The source of the sample is a study of CD8 T cells in cerebrospinal fluid in Alzheimer's disease. Study details: CSF T cell clonal expansion was assessed by plate-based nested PCR and droplet-based sequencing.

Findings and caveats of the study: Alzheimer's patients were not enriched for EBV-specific clones, which were not the most expanded. Versus healthy subjects, Alzheimer's patients more often had clones of at least 3%.

The CDR3 covers 14 residues. CDR1 and CDR2 from the germline V gene are DFQATT and SNEGSKA (reference sequence). The TCR was taken from a human donor in good health. The V and J genes are TRBV20-1 and TRBJ2-3; TCRdb calls TRBD2, which cannot be checked without DNA. The sequenced sample was cerebrospinal fluid. This CDR3 is CSARRGTISDTQYF.